Detailed here is one TCR beta chain. Its antigen is currently unknown. Autoimmune disease history or systemic immunosuppression meant exclusion. CDR3 size: 14 residues. The V and J ends lost 3 bases and 1 base respectively, with 9 bases between them. Germline values: CDR1 ENHRY, CDR2 SYGVKD. The sample originates from a study of OX40 agonist ivuxolimab in advanced cancers. Study-level findings and limits: There were, on average, more expanded clones in CD8+ T cells than in CD4+. At 0.1 to 3.0 mg/kg and by week 6, CD4+ and CD8+ T cells in the blood had expanded clonally.

Some clones are missing from TCRdb's copy, which holds only in-frame ones; the method was immunoSEQ multiplex PCR. This repertoire shows more than 45,000 clones, roughly 85% found once; its top ten account for about 1%. The rearrangement uses TRBV10-3 and TRBJ2-5; the D gene is possibly TRBD1 (6 bases). The receptor was isolated from an adult with an advanced solid tumor such as melanoma, head and neck, liver or kidney cancer. The material was CD4+ or CD8+ T cells sorted from blood, obtained in a trial of the OX40 agonist ivuxolimab. The DNA for the CDR3 is TGTGCCATCAGTGATCGCAGGGGCCAAGAGACCCAGTACTTC. Encoded protein: CAISDRRGQETQYF.